This T cell receptor (beta chain) was profiled in a study of blood T cell repertoires in COVID-19. Across the whole study: Samples of COVID-19 (acute and convalescent) were obtained from the United States, Italy and Spain. The cDNA or gDNA used as material had been derived from T cells, B-cell-depleted T cells, or PBMCs.

Enrolled through a virtual design, the participants were between roughly 18 and 90 years of age and came from some 25 US areas. The study assigned cohorts using participant-reported clinical history. Method: immunoSEQ multiplex PCR; TCRdb's copy keeps in-frame clones and lacks some. The sample carries about 480,000 clones, 70% to 90% recorded once. Input material: PBMCs or T cells enriched from blood (not recorded which). The sequence was obtained from a woman aged 35 to 49 who had recovered from COVID-19.

This CDR3 reads CASSGQNTGELFF. Here the CDR3 DNA reads TGTGCCAGCAGTGGACAGAACACCGGGGAGCTGTTTTTT. The rearrangement joins TRBV2 to TRBJ2-2; D gene ambiguous. The CDR3 has 13 amino acids. Between the trimmed V and J ends, which lost 4 bases and 1 base, there was a span of 4 bases. Germline-derived CDR1 and CDR2 are SNHLY and FYNNEI.